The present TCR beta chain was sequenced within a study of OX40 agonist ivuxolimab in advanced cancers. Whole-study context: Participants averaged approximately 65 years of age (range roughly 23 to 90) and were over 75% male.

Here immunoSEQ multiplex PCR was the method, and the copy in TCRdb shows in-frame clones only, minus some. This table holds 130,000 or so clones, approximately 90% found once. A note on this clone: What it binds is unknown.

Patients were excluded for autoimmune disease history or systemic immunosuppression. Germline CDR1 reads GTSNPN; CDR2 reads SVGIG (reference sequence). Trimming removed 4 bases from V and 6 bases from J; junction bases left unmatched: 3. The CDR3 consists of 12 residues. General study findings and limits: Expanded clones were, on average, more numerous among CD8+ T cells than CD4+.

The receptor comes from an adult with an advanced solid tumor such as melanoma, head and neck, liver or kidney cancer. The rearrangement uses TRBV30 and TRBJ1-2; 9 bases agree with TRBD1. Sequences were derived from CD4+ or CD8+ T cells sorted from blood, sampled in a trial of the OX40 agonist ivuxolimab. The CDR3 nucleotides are TGTGCCTGGAAGGGACAGGGTGATGGCTACACCTTC. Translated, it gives CAWKGQGDGYTF.